Listed here are 8 T cell receptor beta chains from one sample, sequenced in a study of T cells after yellow fever vaccination. Using its own MiXCR run on the 5' RACE reads, TCRdb lists one record per CDR3 protein. The sample yields around 590,000 distinct CDR3 sequences, 9% to 15% seen once. The sample here was PBMCs, taken on the day of the yellow fever booster vaccination. All receptors derive from a young man who received the YFV17D yellow fever vaccine.

This clonotype was detected a few times. This chain links TRBV7-8 with TRBJ2-4; D unresolved. The V end was cut by 5 bases, the J end by 2 bases, with 16 bases between. Germline V gene lookup returns CDR1 SGHVS and CDR2 FQNEAQ. The CDR3 contains 16 residues. The DNA of the CDR3 is TGTGCCAGCAGCCTAGAATTCCAGGCTTCCAAAAACATTCAGTACTTC. It encodes CASSLEFQASKNIQYF.

V is TRBV7-2 and J is TRBJ2-3; D unresolved. With 1 base removed from V and 1 base from J, the gap between germline ends came to 6 bases. This CDR3 comprises 14 residues. Germline lookup yields CDR1 SGHTA and CDR2 FQGNSA. The CDR3 reads CASSLDHRTDTQYF. For the CDR3, the DNA is TGTGCCAGCAGCTTAGACCACCGCACAGATACGCAGTATTTT.

The chain couples TRBV5-1 to TRBJ2-1; D not certain. Germline V gene data show CDR1 as SGHRS and CDR2 as YFSETQ. V gave up 4 bases and J gave up 6 bases, with 11 bases separating them. This CDR3 has 13 amino acids. CDR3: CASSQNPTNEQFF. CDR3 nucleotides: TGCGCCAGCAGCCAAAACCCCACCAATGAGCAGTTCTTC.

This clonotype was seen a handful of times. Here the CDR3 DNA reads TGCAGTGCTAGTGGGTCGGCGGCATCTGGGGCCAACGTCCTGACTTTC. Translation: CSASGSAASGANVLTF. The rearrangement links TRBV20-1 to TRBJ2-6, with D unresolved. The length of the CDR3 is 16 residues. Germline V gene sequence: CDR1 DFQATT, CDR2 SNEGSKA (reference sequence). Trimming took 3 bases from V and 1 from J, leaving 13 bases between them.

The V call is TRBV6-5, the J call TRBJ2-3; the match to TRBD2 covers 11 bases. CDR3 length: 16 amino acids. V was pared by 3 bases and J by 1 base, with 3 bases of the junction left unmatched. In germline, CDR1 is MNHEY, CDR2 SVGAGI. CDR3 sequence: CASSYRTSGRTDTQYF. The CDR3 DNA is TGTGCCAGCAGTTATAGGACTAGCGGGCGCACAGATACGCAGTATTTT.

This clonotype was detected many times. The rearrangement links TRBV9 to TRBJ2-1; TRBD2 aligns across 11 bases. The CDR3 sequence is 22 residues long. CDR1 and CDR2 from the germline V gene are SGDLS and YYNGEE. Unmatched junction bases numbered 24, after V lost 3 bases and J lost 4 bases. CDR3 loop: CASSAGDLGLADPNPGYNEQFF. The DNA for the CDR3 is TGTGCCAGCAGCGCAGGGGATCTGGGACTAGCGGACCCCAACCCTGGATACAATGAGCAGTTCTTC.

This clonotype was seen more than once but under ten times. The genes are TRBV15 and TRBJ1-4, with TRBD1 matching over 8 bases. The CDR3 is 16 amino acids. The germline gives CDR1 LNHNV, CDR2 YYDKDF (reference sequence). Losses at the gene ends were 4 bases for V and 0 bases for J; bases not matched to a gene: 4. The CDR3 DNA reads TGTGCCACCAGCACGCAGGGGGCCCCAACTAATGAAAAACTGTTTTTT. Its translation: CATSTQGAPTNEKLFF.

The CDR3 region has the DNA TGCAGTGCTCTTCCGGGGGGGGTTAGCGGCTACACCTTC. It is translated as CSALPGGVSGYTF. This chain links TRBV20-1 with TRBJ1-2, with D perhaps matching TRBD1 (5 bases). The germline CDR1 and CDR2 sequences are DFQATT and SNEGSKA (reference sequence). CDR3 length equals 13 residues. V was trimmed by 5 bases and J by 8 bases, leaving 18 bases between them.